Listed below are T cell receptor beta chains from one sample, sequenced in a study of T cell responses to AZD1222 COVID-19 vaccine. Only in-frame clones appear in the TCRdb table, and some are missing; sequencing was by immunoSEQ multiplex PCR. The sample yields roughly 150,000 clones, roughly nine tenths seen once. This specimen consisted of peripheral blood, obtained 28 days after the second AZD1222 dose. The receptor set was obtained from an adult who received the AZD1222 COVID-19 vaccine. Both conserved end residues are part of each CDR3. The D gene is left open where the match is weak. Where a row states a size, it is once, few, many or the class of an expanded clone; other rows omit it.

length: 16
D: .
size: .
V: TRBV30
J: TRBJ1-2
DNA: TGTGCCTGGCTCCGAGACTTGGGGGCCACAAACTATGGCTACACCTTC
CDR3: CAWLRDLGATNYGYTF

length: 14
D: TRBD1
size: .
V: TRBV6-5
J: TRBJ2-7
DNA: TGTGCCAGCAGTTCCGGGACAGGTGTCTACGAGCAGTACTTC
CDR3: CASSSGTGVYEQYF

length: 15
D: .
size: .
V: TRBV7-6
J: TRBJ2-3
DNA: TGTGCCAGCAGCTTAACGAGGGGATTGGCAGATACGCAGTATTTT
CDR3: CASSLTRGLADTQYF

length: 17
D: .
size: .
V: TRBV27
J: TRBJ2-1
DNA: TGTGCCAGCAGTTTGGGGTGGGGGCAAAGCTCCTACAATGAGCAGTTCTTC
CDR3: CASSLGWGQSSYNEQFF

length: 13
D: .
size: .
V: TRBV5-6
J: TRBJ2-3
DNA: TGTGCCAGCAGGTATTACGAAACGGATACGCAGTATTTT
CDR3: CASRYYETDTQYF

length: 16
D: .
size: .
V: TRBV14
J: TRBJ2-3
DNA: TGTGCCAGCAGCCAAGGGTTACGCAGGGGTCCAGATACGCAGTATTTT
CDR3: CASSQGLRRGPDTQYF

length: 18
D: TRBD1
size: .
V: TRBV7-9
J: TRBJ1-2
DNA: TGTGCCAGCAGCTTACGGGGGGGAGACAGGGGCCGAGGCTATGGCTACACCTTC
CDR3: CASSLRGGDRGRGYGYTF

length: 12
D: .
size: .
V: TRBV19
J: TRBJ1-1
DNA: TGTGCCAGTAGTACAGGAAACACTGAAGCTTTCTTT
CDR3: CASSTGNTEAFF

length: 15
D: TRBD1
size: .
V: TRBV2
J: TRBJ2-2
DNA: TGTGCCAGCACGTTAGAGGGGGCTGGAACCGGGGAGCTGTTTTTT
CDR3: CASTLEGAGTGELFF

length: 13
D: .
size: .
V: TRBV5-1
J: TRBJ1-1
DNA: TGCGCCAGCAGCTTAATGGCGGGTATTGAAGCTTTCTTT
CDR3: CASSLMAGIEAFF

length: 15
D: TRBD2
size: .
V: TRBV10-3
J: TRBJ2-1
DNA: TGTGCCATCAGTGAGCTGGGCGGGGGGTCGAATGAGCAGTTCTTC
CDR3: CAISELGGGSNEQFF

length: 15
D: .
size: once
V: TRBV11-2
J: TRBJ2-1
DNA: TGTGCCAGCAGCCCGGACTCAAGCTCCTACAATGAGCAGTTCTTC
CDR3: CASSPDSSSYNEQFF

length: 14
D: .
size: .
V: TRBV13
J: TRBJ1-3
DNA: TGTGCCAGCAGCTTAAAGGGATCCGGAAACACCATATATTTT
CDR3: CASSLKGSGNTIYF

length: 15
D: TRBD2
size: .
V: TRBV3-1/TRBV3-2
J: TRBJ2-3
DNA: TGTGCCAGCAGCCCGGGACTAGCCCCCGGGGATACGCAGTATTTT
CDR3: CASSPGLAPGDTQYF

length: 12
D: .
size: .
V: TRBV6-2/TRBV6-3
J: TRBJ2-7
DNA: TGTGCCAGCAGTCAGGAAGGATACGAGCAGTACTTC
CDR3: CASSQEGYEQYF

length: 13
D: .
size: .
V: TRBV7-7
J: TRBJ2-3
DNA: TGTGCCAGCAGCGTAGATAGCACAGATACGCAGTATTTT
CDR3: CASSVDSTDTQYF

length: 13
D: .
size: .
V: TRBV12-3/TRBV12-4
J: TRBJ2-7
DNA: TGTGCCAGCAGGTCACAGGGATCCTACGAGCAGTACTTC
CDR3: CASRSQGSYEQYF

length: 15
D: TRBD1
size: few
V: TRBV19
J: TRBJ1-5
DNA: TGTGCCAGTATTCAGGACAGGACGATCAATCAGCCCCAGCATTTT
CDR3: CASIQDRTINQPQHF

length: 14
D: TRBD1
size: once
V: TRBV5-8
J: TRBJ1-2
DNA: TGTGCCAGCAGCTCGAGGACAGGGACCTATGGCTACACCTTC
CDR3: CASSSRTGTYGYTF

length: 15
D: .
size: .
V: TRBV5-8
J: TRBJ1-6
DNA: TGTGCCAGCAGCTTGGAACTAGACAATAATTCACCCCTCCACTTT
CDR3: CASSLELDNNSPLHF

length: 15
D: .
size: .
V: TRBV10-3
J: TRBJ1-1
DNA: TGTGCCATCAGTGTTGGGGGAGGGCTGAACACTGAAGCTTTCTTT
CDR3: CAISVGGGLNTEAFF

length: 10
D: .
size: .
V: TRBV29-1
J: TRBJ1-1
DNA: TGCAGCGTTGAATCCGGTTTGGCTTTCTTT
CDR3: CSVESGLAFF

length: 15
D: .
size: .
V: TRBV12-5
J: TRBJ1-5
DNA: TGTGCTAGTGGTTTGTATCCACATCGGGATCAGCCCCAGCATTTT
CDR3: CASGLYPHRDQPQHF

length: 13
D: .
size: .
V: TRBV5-1
J: TRBJ2-7
DNA: TGCGCCAGCAGCTTGCGTTCGGGGGACGAGCAGTACTTC
CDR3: CASSLRSGDEQYF

length: 15
D: TRBD1
size: .
V: TRBV7-2
J: TRBJ2-2
DNA: TGTGCCAGCAGCACGGACAGGGTGGCCACCGGGGAGCTGTTTTTT
CDR3: CASSTDRVATGELFF

length: 13
D: TRBD1
size: few
V: TRBV10-3
J: TRBJ1-4
DNA: TGTGCCATCAGTAGGGACAGGGAGGGAAAACTGTTTTTT
CDR3: CAISRDREGKLFF

length: 15
D: TRBD1
size: .
V: TRBV4-3
J: TRBJ2-7
DNA: TGCGCCAGCAGCCAAGCGCGACAGGGGGCCTACGAGCAGTACTTC
CDR3: CASSQARQGAYEQYF

length: 13
D: TRBD1
size: once
V: TRBV12-3/TRBV12-4
J: TRBJ1-1
DNA: TGTGCCAGCAGTTGGACAGGCCCTTCTGAAGCTTTCTTT
CDR3: CASSWTGPSEAFF

length: 13
D: .
size: .
V: TRBV10-2
J: TRBJ1-2
DNA: TGCGCCAGCAGTGACCCTAAGGTGGCTGGCTACACCTTC
CDR3: CASSDPKVAGYTF

length: 13
D: .
size: .
V: TRBV6-5
J: TRBJ1-5
DNA: TGTGCCAGCCCCCGGGGGCCGGGGCAGCCCCAGCATTTT
CDR3: CASPRGPGQPQHF

length: 15
D: TRBD2
size: .
V: TRBV6-2/TRBV6-3
J: TRBJ2-5
DNA: TGTGCCAGCAGTTCTGGGACTAGCGGAGCCGAGCCCCAGTACTTC
CDR3: CASSSGTSGAEPQYF

length: 15
D: .
size: .
V: TRBV6-2/TRBV6-3
J: TRBJ2-3
DNA: TGTGCCAGCAGCGATTGGGACGCCGGGGCGGATACGCAGTATTTT
CDR3: CASSDWDAGADTQYF

length: 15
D: .
size: .
V: TRBV29-1
J: TRBJ1-2
DNA: TGCAGCGCCGATCTAGGGGGGCTTTACAACTATGGCTACACCTTC
CDR3: CSADLGGLYNYGYTF

length: 13
D: .
size: .
V: TRBV9
J: TRBJ1-1
DNA: TGTGCCAGCAGCCCTACACTGAACACTGAAGCTTTCTTT
CDR3: CASSPTLNTEAFF

length: 13
D: .
size: .
V: TRBV24-1
J: TRBJ2-2
DNA: TGTGCCACCAGTGCCCTGAACACCGGGGAGCTGTTTTTT
CDR3: CATSALNTGELFF

length: 17
D: .
size: .
V: TRBV4-3
J: TRBJ1-2
DNA: TGCGCCAGCAGCCAAGATGCGATACAGGACCTAAACTATGGCTACACCTTC
CDR3: CASSQDAIQDLNYGYTF

length: 16
D: .
size: once
V: TRBV4-3
J: TRBJ1-6
DNA: TGCGCCAGCAGCCAAGCTCGGGGAGCCTATAATTCACCCCTCCACTTT
CDR3: CASSQARGAYNSPLHF

length: 14
D: .
size: .
V: TRBV11-2
J: TRBJ2-1
DNA: TGTGCCAGCAGCTTAGTACAGAAGGTTGGTGAGCAGTTCTTC
CDR3: CASSLVQKVGEQFF

length: 14
D: TRBD1
size: .
V: TRBV5-6
J: TRBJ1-6
DNA: TGTGCCAGCAGCCTATGGACAGGGCGATCACCCCTCCACTTT
CDR3: CASSLWTGRSPLHF

length: 14
D: .
size: .
V: TRBV2
J: TRBJ2-7
DNA: TGTGCCAGCAGTGAAGGAGCTGGGTGGAGCGAGCAGTACTTC
CDR3: CASSEGAGWSEQYF

length: 17
D: TRBD1
size: .
V: TRBV7-8
J: TRBJ1-2
DNA: TGTGCCAGCAGCTCCCGTGGGAATGGCAGGGGGCTGGATGGCTACACCTTC
CDR3: CASSSRGNGRGLDGYTF

length: 15
D: .
size: .
V: TRBV19
J: TRBJ1-2
DNA: TGTGCCAGTAGTATAGAGAACAGGGACTTTGTGGGCTACACCTTC
CDR3: CASSIENRDFVGYTF

length: 15
D: TRBD1
size: .
V: TRBV5-1
J: TRBJ1-1
DNA: TGCGCCAGCAGCTTGGTTTACAGGGGGAACACTGAAGCTTTCTTT
CDR3: CASSLVYRGNTEAFF

length: 17
D: .
size: .
V: TRBV2
J: TRBJ2-7
DNA: TGTGCCAGCAGTGAAGCGCTTCGGGTTTGGAGCCCCTACGAGCAGTACTTC
CDR3: CASSEALRVWSPYEQYF